The following is a T cell receptor (beta chain) sequence with its context. Its specificity is not known. These data belong to a study of beta chain features in type 1 diabetes. Findings of the study overall: The study found fewer insertions and more deletions at VDJ junctions in type 1 diabetes patients. A cDNA-based sequencing approach could over-represent cells with high TCR expression. Shorter TCRB CDR3s, moderately but significantly so, were found in Type 1 diabetes patients in all four CD4+ subsets.

Investigators reverse transcribed all isolated RNA, so they sequenced expressed TCRB transcripts. Profiling relied on immunoSEQ multiplex PCR, and the TCRdb table lists in-frame clones only, not all of them. The sample yields about 370,000 clones, 9.6% seen once. The CDR3 is 13 amino acids. V dropped 2 bases and J dropped 6 bases, with 11 bases sitting between them. Germline CDR1 and CDR2: KGHSH and LQKENI. Sequenced sample: central memory CD4+ T cells from blood. V gene TRBV18 combines with J gene TRBJ2-7; a possible D gene is TRBD2 (6 bases). This sequence originates from a man between 25 and 39 years old with type 1 diabetes. DNA of the CDR3: TGTGCCAGCTCACCAGGGGCGGGGTCCGAGCAGTACTTC. Translated, it gives CASSPGAGSEQYF. The variable domain in full, with the rest retrieved from reference TRBV18 and TRBJ2-7, is NAGVMQNPRHLVRRRGQEARLRCSPMKGHSHVYWYRQLPEEGLKFMVYLQKENIIDESGMPKERFSAEFPKEGPSILRIQQVVRGDSAAYFCASSPGAGSEQYFGPGTRLTVT.